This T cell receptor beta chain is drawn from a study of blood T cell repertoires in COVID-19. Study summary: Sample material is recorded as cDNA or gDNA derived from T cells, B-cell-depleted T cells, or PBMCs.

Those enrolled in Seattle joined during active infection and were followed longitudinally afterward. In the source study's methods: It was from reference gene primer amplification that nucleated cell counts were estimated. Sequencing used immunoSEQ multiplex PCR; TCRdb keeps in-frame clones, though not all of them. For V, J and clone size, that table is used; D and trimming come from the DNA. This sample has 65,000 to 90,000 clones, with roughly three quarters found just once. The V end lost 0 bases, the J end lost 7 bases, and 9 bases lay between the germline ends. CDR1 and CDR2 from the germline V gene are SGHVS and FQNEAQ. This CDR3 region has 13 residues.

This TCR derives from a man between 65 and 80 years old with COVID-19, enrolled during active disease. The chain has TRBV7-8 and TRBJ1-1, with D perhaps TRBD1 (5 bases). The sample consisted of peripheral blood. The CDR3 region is CASSLARGLEAFF. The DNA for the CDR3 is TGTGCCAGCAGCTTAGCGCGGGGACTTGAAGCTTTCTTT.